Sequencing of this T cell receptor beta chain was carried out in a study of blood T cell repertoires in COVID-19. Study-wide context: The United States, Italy and Spain supplied acute and convalescent COVID-19 samples. T cells, B-cell-depleted T cells, or PBMCs provided the cDNA or gDNA that served as material.

A single count supports this clone. The ends were cut back, 0 bases at V and 2 bases at J, with 9 bases in the middle. Germline V gene lookup returns CDR1 SGHRS and CDR2 YFSETQ. CDR3 length equals 15 residues. Methods used by the authors: The assay estimated nucleated cells by amplifying reference gene primers. Clones were read by immunoSEQ multiplex PCR, and TCRdb kept only the in-frame ones, dropping some. The V and J calls and clone size were taken over from that table, and D and trimming were inferred from the DNA. This sample has about 160,000 clones, with 85% found just once. This receptor was obtained from a human donor with acute or convalescent COVID-19. The donor label of this sample is uncertain. The chain employs TRBV5-1 and TRBJ1-5; D may be TRBD1 (6 bases). Sample: peripheral blood. The DNA of the CDR3 is TGCGCCAGCAGCTTGGAGGGGGTAGGCAATCAGCCCCAGCATTTT. It encodes CASSLEGVGNQPQHF.